Below are 21 T cell receptor beta chains sequenced from a single sample in a study of T cells in Graves' hyperthyroidism and ophthalmopathy. Amplified TCR beta CDR3 regions came from RNA transcripts. Initially, a first-round RT-PCR of the TCR CDR3 employed the HTBI primer set. One entry per CDR3 protein results from TCRdb running MiXCR on the multiplex PCR reads. The table has approximately 560,000 distinct CDR3 sequences, 46% seen once. The sequenced sample was peripheral blood or thyroid tissue (not recorded which). The receptors were gathered from a woman aged 18-30 years with Graves' hyperthyroidism.

This clonotype was recorded a few times. The chain employs TRBV7-3 and TRBJ1-1; weak D call: TRBD1 (6 bases). The CDR3 covers 16 residues. V was clipped by 5 bases and J by 2 bases, with 18 bases between them. Germline-derived CDR1 and CDR2 are SGHTA and FQGTGA. The chain's CDR3 is CASSRNREAGNTEAFF. Written as DNA, the CDR3 is TGTGCCAGCAGCCGAAACAGGGAAGCGGGAAACACTGAAGCTTTCTTT.

This clonotype has at least ten counts. The gene calls are TRBV19 and TRBJ1-4, with TRBD1 identical over 7 bases. The CDR3 spans 13 residues. CDR1 is LNHDA, CDR2 SQIVND, per germline (reference sequence). The CDR3 spells CASQTGTNEKLFF. CDR3 DNA: TGTGCAAGCCAGACAGGGACGAATGAAAAACTGTTTTTT.

The CDR3: CSVEGPGGGTQYF. In nucleotides, the CDR3 is TGCAGCGTTGAAGGGCCAGGTGGTGGTACGCAGTATTTT. The chain couples TRBV29-1 to TRBJ2-3; D not resolved. Trimming removed 1 base at V and 8 bases at J, with 13 bases between. Germline-derived CDR1 and CDR2 are SQVTM and ANQGSEA. The CDR3 spans 13 residues.

J is TRBJ1-5 and V is TRBV20-1; unclear D gene. Germline V gene lookup returns CDR1 DFQATT and CDR2 SNEGSKA (reference sequence). CDR3 size: 13 residues. The ends were cut back, 0 bases at V and 5 bases at J, with 8 bases in the middle. CDR3 protein: CSARDRWDQPQHF. The CDR3 DNA is TGCAGTGCTAGAGATCGGTGGGATCAGCCCCAGCATTTT.

This clonotype was seen many times. The chain uses TRBV29-1 and TRBJ2-2; 10 bases agree with TRBD2. J gave up 4 bases and V 2 bases, and 7 bases lay outside the gene matches. This CDR3 spans 16 amino acids. Germline V gene lookup returns CDR1 SQVTM and CDR2 ANQGSEA. CDR3 loop: CSVELAGVRGTGELFF. The CDR3 nucleotides read TGCAGCGTTGAACTAGCGGGAGTTCGCGGCACCGGGGAGCTGTTTTTT.

Comment on this clonotype: Germline is not matched at one junction end, which may reflect a read error. The chain employs TRBV5-6 and TRBJ1-5; 8 bases align to TRBD1. The CDR3 runs 14 residues. Germline V gene data show CDR1 as SGHDT and CDR2 as YYEEEE. The CDR3 loop is CASSRRTGRQPLHF. The CDR3 coding sequence is TGTGCCAGCAGCCGTCGGACAGGGCGGCAGCCCCTGCATTTT.

In DNA, the CDR3 is TGCAGTGCTCTACCCGGGACTAGCGGGAATTACGAGCAGTACTTC. It yields the protein CSALPGTSGNYEQYF. The chain recombines TRBV20-1 with TRBJ2-7; 13 bases are shared with TRBD2. The CDR3 totals 15 residues. The junction had 8 bases not matched to a gene; V was cut back by 5 bases and J by 4 bases. Per germline, CDR1 DFQATT and CDR2 SNEGSKA (reference sequence).

Details on this clonotype: A much larger clone lies a single base off, so this may be a read error. CDR3 coding DNA: TGCAGCGCTAGACAGGGGAGCCATCAGCCCCAGCATTTT. This codes for CSARQGSHQPQHF. The chain combines TRBV29-1 with TRBJ1-5; 8 positions agree with TRBD1. V lost 7 bases to trimming and J lost 5 bases; unmatched junction nucleotides: 7. From germline, CDR1 is SQVTM and CDR2 ANQGSEA. The CDR3 contains 13 residues. The variable domain in full, completed from reference TRBV29-1 and TRBJ1-5, reads SAVISQKPSRDICQRGTSLTIQCQVDSQVTMMFWYRQQPGQSLTLIATANQGSEATYESGFVIDKFPISRPNLTFSTLTVSNMSPEDSSIYLCSARQGSHQPQHFGDGTRLSIL.

Details on this clonotype: No conserved phenylalanine or tryptophan ends this CDR3, so it is likely a read error. V usage is TRBV7-2 and J usage is TRBJ2-7; D gene ambiguous. In germline, CDR1 is SGHTA, CDR2 FQGNSA. V shed 5 bases and J shed 2 bases, with 10 bases lying between them. The CDR3 runs 13 residues. CDR3 sequence (DNA): TGTGCCAGCAGCCAAGATAGCACCTACGAGCAGTACCTC. It is translated as CASSQDSTYEQYL.

The chain couples TRBV2 to TRBJ2-7, with D possibly being TRBD2 (6 bases). The germline gives CDR1 SNHLY, CDR2 FYNNEI. Trimming took off 0 bases at V and 6 bases at J, with 9 bases between the two ends. CDR3 length: 13 residues. Here the CDR3 DNA reads TGTGCCAGCAGTGAAGCGGGAGGACGCGAGCAGTACTTC. Its protein is CASSEAGGREQYF. Full variable domain (remainder filled in from reference TRBV2 and TRBJ2-7): EPEVTQTPSHQVTQMGQEVILRCVPISNHLYFYWYRQILGQKVEFLVSFYNNEISEKSEIFDDQFSVERPDGSNFTLKIRSTKLEDSAMYFCASSEAGGREQYFGPGTRLTVT.

The rearrangement links TRBV12-3 or TRBV12-4 to TRBJ2-6, with D hard to call. CDR3 length: 13 residues. V gave up 1 base and J gave up 11 bases, with 9 bases separating them. The CDR3 nucleotides are TGTGCCAGCAGTTTAGGGCAGGTCGACGTCCTGACTTTC. Protein product: CASSLGQVDVLTF.

The chain joins TRBV5-6 to TRBJ1-5; a possible D gene is TRBD1 (6 bases). Germline loops: CDR1 SGHDT, CDR2 YYEEEE. V shed 4 bases and J shed 1 base, with 21 bases lying between them. This CDR3 comprises 18 residues. CDR3 residues: CASSTTGSGSWSNQPQHF. In nucleotides, the CDR3 is TGTGCCAGCAGCACGACAGGCTCGGGGTCGTGGAGCAATCAGCCCCAGCATTTT.

The V call is TRBV25-1, the J call TRBJ1-1; no clear D gene. Germline assignment: CDR1 MGHDK and CDR2 SYGVNS. The V end lost 4 bases, the J end lost 7 bases, and 10 bases lay between the germline ends. This CDR3 is 12 amino acids long. The CDR3 loop is CASSASRGEAFF. CDR3 sequence (DNA): TGTGCCAGCAGTGCTAGCCGCGGTGAAGCTTTCTTT.

This clonotype occurred many times. This chain connects TRBV20-1 to TRBJ2-5; the match to TRBD1 covers 7 bases. The germline V gene has CDR1 DFQATT and CDR2 SNEGSKA (reference sequence). The CDR3 has 14 residues. J gave up 5 bases and V 4 bases, and 10 bases lay outside the gene matches. CDR3 bases: TGCAGTGCTACCCCAGGGCAACAGGGGGAGACCCAGTACTTC. This encodes CSATPGQQGETQYF.

This clonotype has a handful of counts. This chain connects TRBV7-9 to TRBJ1-2; possible D gene TRBD1, 5 bases. CDR3 length: 15 amino acids. Germline loops: CDR1 SEHNR, CDR2 FQNEAQ (reference sequence). With 0 bases removed from V and 6 bases from J, the gap between germline ends came to 14 bases. The CDR3 reads CASSLAPLARDGYTF. The CDR3 DNA follows: TGTGCCAGCAGCTTAGCGCCTCTCGCCAGGGATGGCTACACCTTC.

This clonotype has ten or more counts. The chain links TRBV2 to TRBJ2-7; 8 bases match TRBD2. This CDR3 region has 15 residues. Germline V lookup: CDR1 SNHLY, CDR2 FYNNEI. After removal of 4 bases from V and 4 bases from J, the junction contained 9 bases not matched to a gene. The CDR3: CASSVGGGPVYEQYF. CDR3 in DNA: TGTGCCAGCAGTGTCGGCGGGGGGCCGGTATACGAGCAGTACTTC.

This clonotype has a single count. This may stem from a read error, because a much larger clone lies one nucleotide away. The CDR3 does not end in the conserved phenylalanine or tryptophan, so this is likely a read error. The chain links TRBV29-1 to TRBJ1-2; no firm D call. CDR3 length: 12 residues. CDR1 and CDR2 from the germline V gene are SQVTM and ANQGSEA. The V end lost 0 bases, the J end lost 11 bases, and 13 bases lay between the germline ends. CDR3 in amino acids: CSVEEPGERYTL. The CDR3, as DNA: TGCAGCGTTGAAGAGCCCGGGGAAAGGTACACCCTC.

This clonotype came up many times. In DNA, the CDR3 is TGTGCCAGCAGTCCGAGCCGTAACTATGGCTACACCTTC. This encodes CASSPSRNYGYTF. V is TRBV2 and J is TRBJ1-2, with D unresolved. V was shortened by 5 bases and J by 1 base, with 8 bases between the two germline ends. This CDR3 has 13 residues. Germline CDR1 and CDR2: SNHLY and FYNNEI.

Details on this clonotype: A much larger clonotype is one base distant, so this may be a read error. This chain connects TRBV2 to TRBJ2-7; D gene unclear. The CDR3 is made up of 11 amino acids. The germline V and J ends were trimmed by 7 bases and 4 bases, with 8 bases remaining between them. The germline CDR1 and CDR2 sequences are SNHLY and FYNNEI. The DNA of the CDR3 is TGTGCCAGCAAGACCCGGTACGAGCAGTACTTC. Protein product: CASKTRYEQYF.

This chain joins TRBV15 and TRBJ1-4; unclear D gene. The germline gives CDR1 LNHNV, CDR2 YYDKDF (reference sequence). The CDR3 runs to 16 residues. Trimming stripped 3 bases from V and 2 bases from J, with 13 bases between. The CDR3 spells CATSRRGFTTNEKLFF. For the CDR3, the DNA is TGTGCCACCAGCAGGCGGGGTTTTACGACTAATGAAAAACTGTTTTTT.

A note on this clonotype: One end of the junction varies from germline; a read error may be responsible. The V gene is TRBV25-1, the J gene TRBJ2-6; D might be TRBD1 (6 bases). In germline, CDR1 is MGHDK, CDR2 SYGVNS. The CDR3 runs to 18 residues. This CDR3 is CASSQPGQRVSGANVLTF. CDR3 in DNA: TGCGCCAGCAGCCAGCCGGGACAAAGGGTCTCTGGGGCCAACGTCCTGACTTTC.